The 15 T cell receptor beta chains listed next were all sequenced from one sample in a study of CD8+ T cells in alopecia areata. Reverse transcribed after extraction, RNA yielded cDNA as the sequencing template. Only in-frame clones appear in the TCRdb table, and some are missing; sequencing was by immunoSEQ multiplex PCR. The sample consists of 95,000 to 120,000 clones, approximately 60% of them appearing once. The sequenced sample was CD8+ T cells sorted from blood. Receptors were obtained from a human donor in good health.

This clone was recorded a few times. The CDR3 DNA follows: TGTGCCAGCACCCCGACTCGGGTAGCCTATAATTCACCCCTCCACTTT. Translating it yields CASTPTRVAYNSPLHF. This sequence joins TRBV28 and TRBJ1-6; D remains unclear. This CDR3 has 16 residues. The V gene lost 7 bases and the J gene lost 2 bases, with 15 bases spanning the gap. The germline gives CDR1 MDHEN, CDR2 SYDVKM.

The V call is TRBV19, the J call TRBJ2-5, with 7 bases aligning to TRBD1. The CDR3 contains 14 residues. V lost 5 bases, J lost 4 bases, and 7 bases stayed unmatched. Germline V CDR1 and CDR2: LNHDA, SQIVND (reference sequence). DNA of the CDR3: TGTGCCAGTAGTGACCGGACAGGTGGAGAGACCCAGTACTTC. This sequence encodes CASSDRTGGETQYF.

In its sample, this clone was seen a few times. The rearrangement joins TRBV5-6 to TRBJ1-2, with D possibly TRBD1 on 5 matching bases. The length of the CDR3 is 16 residues. Per germline, CDR1 SGHDT and CDR2 YYEEEE. V gave up 4 bases and J gave up 0 bases, with 16 bases separating them. CDR3 nucleotide sequence: TGTGCCAGCAGCCCCTCTCAGGGCTTAGCTAACTATGGCTACACCTTC. Protein product: CASSPSQGLANYGYTF.

This rearrangement joins TRBV7-9 to TRBJ1-2; 7 bases fit TRBD1. The CDR3 length is 15 residues. Germline V gene lookup returns CDR1 SEHNR and CDR2 FQNEAQ (reference sequence). V shed 2 bases and J 6 bases; nucleotides not matched to a gene: 9. The CDR3 DNA follows: TGTGCCAGCAGCTTACGACAGGGCCCTTCGGATGGCTACACCTTC. Its protein product is CASSLRQGPSDGYTF.

This chain links TRBV23-1 with TRBJ1-5, with D perhaps TRBD1 (5 bases). TRBV23-1 is reported as an ORF; its role is uncertain. V was clipped by 0 bases and J by 1 base, with 25 bases between them. CDR3 length equals 21 residues. The chain's CDR3 is CASSQSIWQGLSARSNQPQHF. The DNA for the CDR3 is TGCGCCAGCAGTCAATCGATATGGCAGGGATTGTCAGCTCGGAGCAATCAGCCCCAGCATTTT.

V gene TRBV7-3 combines with J gene TRBJ2-7, with a tentative D call TRBD1 (6 bases). CDR3 length: 13 amino acids. Trimming removed 4 bases from V and 1 base from J, with 8 bases in between. Germline loops: CDR1 SGHTA, CDR2 FQGTGA. CDR3 DNA: TGTGCCAGCAGCTCTGGACAGTCCTACGAGCAGTACTTC. Encoded protein: CASSSGQSYEQYF.

This rearrangement joins TRBV5-4 to TRBJ2-7; D might be TRBD1 (6 bases). The CDR3 contains 13 residues. V was cut by 4 bases and J by 3 bases, with 11 bases left in between. The germline V gene encodes CDR1 SGHNT and CDR2 YYREEE (reference sequence). Here the CDR3 DNA reads TGTGCCAGCAGCCGGGACAAGGACTACGAGCAGTACTTC. Protein: CASSRDKDYEQYF.

The V call is TRBV2, the J call TRBJ2-5; D is perhaps TRBD1 or TRBD2 (6 bases each). This CDR3 is built from 16 residues. Germline V gene sequence: CDR1 SNHLY, CDR2 FYNNEI. The germline V and J ends were trimmed by 2 bases and 5 bases, with 18 bases remaining between them. CDR3 amino acids: CASSEWERLGGETQYF. The CDR3, as DNA: TGTGCCAGCAGTGAATGGGAGAGGCTGGGGGGCGAGACCCAGTACTTC.

In DNA, the CDR3 is TGTGCCAGTAGTATTTTGGGCGGGACCAAGGTCTACAATGAGCAGTTCTTC. The encoded protein is CASSILGGTKVYNEQFF. The chain uses TRBV19 and TRBJ2-1; TRBD2 might be the D (6 bases). Between the trimmed V and J ends, which lost 3 bases and 3 bases, there was a span of 18 bases. Germline V lookup: CDR1 LNHDA, CDR2 SQIVND (reference sequence). The CDR3 totals 17 residues.

The chain joins TRBV28 to TRBJ2-7; 7 bases match TRBD1. The V and J ends lost 6 bases and 0 bases, in that order; junction bases with no gene match: 5. There are 14 residues in the CDR3. The germline gives CDR1 MDHEN, CDR2 SYDVKM. CDR3 sequence (DNA): TGTGCCAGCAGGGACCGGGACAGCTCCTACGAGCAGTACTTC. This sequence encodes CASRDRDSSYEQYF.

The chain carries TRBV4-1 and TRBJ2-7; the D gene is possibly TRBD1 (6 bases). This CDR3 has 12 amino acids. Deletions cut 1 base from V and 7 bases from J, with 8 bases between. Germline V lookup: CDR1 MGHRA, CDR2 YSYEKL. The CDR3 sequence: CASSQVDREQYF. CDR3 DNA: TGCGCCAGCAGCCAAGTCGACAGGGAGCAGTACTTC.

V and J are TRBV23-1 and TRBJ1-4; D uncertain. TRBV23-1 counts as an open reading frame of uncertain function. The CDR3 runs to 11 residues. Trimming removed 3 bases at V and 6 bases at J, with 2 bases between. The CDR3 coding sequence is TGCGCCAGCAGTCATCATGAAAAACTGTTTTTT. It codes for CASSHHEKLFF.

The J gene is TRBJ1-2, the V gene TRBV2; no definite D call. This CDR3 comprises 17 residues. V gave up 3 bases and J gave up 0 bases, with 17 bases separating them. Germline loops: CDR1 SNHLY, CDR2 FYNNEI. The CDR3: CASSERREASPNYGYTF. The CDR3 region has the DNA TGTGCCAGCAGTGAGCGGCGGGAGGCTTCACCTAACTATGGCTACACCTTC.

This chain links TRBV27 with TRBJ2-4; 9 bases agree with TRBD1. CDR3 length: 20 residues. V lost 4 bases, J lost 0 bases, and 16 bases stayed unmatched. Germline V lookup: CDR1 MNHEY, CDR2 SMNVEV (reference sequence). Written as DNA, the CDR3 is TGTGCCAGCAGTTCTCGAGTCCCGGGACAGGGCGAGTTAGCCAAAAACATTCAGTACTTC. Protein: CASSSRVPGQGELAKNIQYF.

J is TRBJ2-1 and V is TRBV30; D remains unclear. Germline lookup yields CDR1 GTSNPN and CDR2 SVGIG (reference sequence). V was shortened by 5 bases and J by 2 bases, with 4 bases between the two germline ends. The CDR3 sequence is 11 residues long. CDR3 nucleotide sequence: TGTGCCTGGGATACCTACAATGAGCAGTTCTTC. Translated, it gives CAWDTYNEQFF.